Below, 8 T cell receptor beta chains from the same sample are listed, as sequenced in a study of blood T cell repertoires in COVID-19. TCRdb's table, derived via immunoSEQ multiplex PCR, lists solely in-frame clones and lacks some. Among about 97,000 clones listed, around 92% were seen once. The specimen was peripheral blood. The receptors stem from a man between 50 and 59 years old with active COVID-19.

The chain uses TRBV6-4 and TRBJ2-1; 8 bases fit TRBD2. The V gene end was trimmed by 8 bases and the J gene end by 9 bases; junction bases not matched to a gene: 12. CDR3 length: 14 residues. Germline lookup yields CDR1 MRHNA and CDR2 SNTAGT. CDR3 region: CASGVGGGRCEQFF. In DNA form, the CDR3 reads TGTGCCAGCGGCGTCGGCGGGGGGAGATGTGAGCAGTTCTTC.

V and J are TRBV28 and TRBJ2-3; maybe TRBD2 (5 bases). V lost 4 bases, J lost 5 bases, and 10 bases lay in between. The CDR3 contains 13 residues. Germline-derived CDR1 and CDR2 are MDHEN and SYDVKM. The CDR3 here is CASSSPGRDTQYF. CDR3 bases: TGTGCCAGCAGTTCTCCTGGGAGAGATACGCAGTATTTT.

V gene TRBV4-2 combines with J gene TRBJ2-7; 11 nucleotides line up with TRBD2. J lost 6 bases, V lost 2 bases, and 6 bases had no gene match. The CDR3 spans 15 residues. Germline V gene sequence: CDR1 LGHNA, CDR2 YNFKEQ. The CDR3: CASSQPLAGVSEQYF. The CDR3 DNA is TGTGCCAGCAGCCAACCACTAGCGGGAGTCTCCGAGCAGTACTTC.

This chain links TRBV24-1 with TRBJ1-1; unclear D gene. The CDR3 sequence is 13 residues long. Trimming shortened V by 4 bases and J by 3 bases, and 8 bases separated the two germline ends. Germline V CDR1 and CDR2: KGHDR, SFDVKD. The DNA of the CDR3 is TGTGCCACCAGTGAACGACAAGACACTGAAGCTTTCTTT. Translation gives CATSERQDTEAFF.

J is TRBJ2-6 and V is TRBV28, with TRBD1 matching over 8 bases. The trim removed 2 bases at V and 0 bases at J, leaving 6 bases unmatched. This CDR3 region has 18 residues. The germline V gene encodes CDR1 MDHEN and CDR2 SYDVKM. The CDR3 spells CASSLDRGVGSGANVLTF. CDR3 nucleotides: TGTGCCAGCAGTTTAGACAGGGGAGTAGGCTCTGGGGCCAACGTCCTGACTTTC.

CDR3 region: CASSARGEGGELFF. The CDR3, as DNA: TGTGCCAGCAGCGCCCGGGGGGAGGGCGGGGAGCTGTTTTTT. The chain employs TRBV9 and TRBJ2-2; 7 nucleotides align to TRBD2. Trimming cost V 3 bases and J 7 bases; bases outside gene matches: 6. The germline V gene has CDR1 SGDLS and CDR2 YYNGEE. The CDR3 spans 14 residues.

This chain uses TRBV5-1 with TRBJ2-3, with 9 bases aligning to TRBD2. CDR1 and CDR2 from the germline V gene are SGHRS and YFSETQ. The CDR3 sequence is 19 residues long. V lost 3 bases, J lost 5 bases, and 19 bases stayed unmatched. In DNA, the CDR3 is TGCGCCAGCAGCTCCCATCGGCTGGCGGGAGGGCCTTCAGTAGATACGCAGTATTTT. Translation gives CASSSHRLAGGPSVDTQYF.

The chain joins TRBV30 to TRBJ2-1, with TRBD1 as a possible D gene (5 bases). Looked up from germline, CDR1 is GTSNPN and CDR2 is SVGIG (reference sequence). Trimming left V 5 bases short and J 12 bases short, with 17 bases between. CDR3 length: 12 residues. The CDR3 DNA reads TGTGCCTGGCGCGACAGCGACCTCCCGCAGTTCTTC. This sequence encodes CAWRDSDLPQFF.